This entry lists 4 T cell receptor beta chains sequenced from one sample in a study of blood T cell repertoires in COVID-19. Clones were read by immunoSEQ multiplex PCR, and TCRdb kept only the in-frame ones, dropping some. The table has roughly 180,000 clones, more than 80% seen once. Specimen: PBMCs or T cells enriched from blood (not recorded which). Every receptor here comes from a man aged 35 to 55 who had recovered from COVID-19.

V and J are TRBV2 and TRBJ1-5; D uncertain. V dropped 1 base and J dropped 12 bases, with 13 bases sitting between them. CDR3 length: 13 residues. Germline values: CDR1 SNHLY, CDR2 FYNNEI. The CDR3 reads CASSEGPNRGQHF. CDR3 DNA sequence: TGTGCCAGCAGTGAAGGCCCTAACCGTGGCCAGCATTTT.

The J gene is TRBJ2-3, the V gene TRBV4-1; the match to TRBD1 covers 8 bases. Looked up from germline, CDR1 is MGHRA and CDR2 is YSYEKL. CDR3 length: 17 residues. The J segment lost 2 bases and the V segment lost 4 bases, leaving 11 bases of the junction unmatched. The CDR3 DNA is TGCGCCAGCAGCCTCAGATCCGGGACAGGCTACACAGATACGCAGTATTTT. It translates to CASSLRSGTGYTDTQYF.

The J gene is TRBJ2-1, the V gene TRBV30, with 11 bases aligning to TRBD2. The CDR3 totals 15 residues. The germline CDR1 and CDR2 sequences are GTSNPN and SVGIG (reference sequence). V shed 6 bases and J 0 bases; nucleotides not matched to a gene: 4. In nucleotides, the CDR3 is TGTGCCTGCTCTAGCGGGGGGTCCTCCTACAATGAGCAGTTCTTC. It translates to CACSSGGSSYNEQFF.

The chain is built from TRBV14 and TRBJ2-7; possible D gene TRBD2, 6 bases. The CDR3 spans 15 residues. CDR1 is SGHDN and CDR2 is FVKESK in the germline V gene. The V gene lost 4 bases and the J gene lost 5 bases, with 18 bases spanning the gap. The DNA for the CDR3 is TGTGCCAGCAGCCGCCCGGGAGCTGAACTCCACGAGCAGTACTTC. Residues: CASSRPGAELHEQYF.